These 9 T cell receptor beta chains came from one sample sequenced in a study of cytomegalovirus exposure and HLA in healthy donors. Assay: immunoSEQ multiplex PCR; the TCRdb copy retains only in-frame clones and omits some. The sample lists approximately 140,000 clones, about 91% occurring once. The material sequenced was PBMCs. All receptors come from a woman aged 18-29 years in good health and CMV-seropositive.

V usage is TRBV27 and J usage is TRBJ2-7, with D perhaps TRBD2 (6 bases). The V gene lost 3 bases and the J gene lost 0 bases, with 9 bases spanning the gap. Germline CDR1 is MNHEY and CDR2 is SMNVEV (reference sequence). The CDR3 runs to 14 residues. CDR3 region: CASSLSRDSYEQYF. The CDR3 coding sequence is TGTGCCAGCAGTTTGTCGCGGGACTCCTACGAGCAGTACTTC.

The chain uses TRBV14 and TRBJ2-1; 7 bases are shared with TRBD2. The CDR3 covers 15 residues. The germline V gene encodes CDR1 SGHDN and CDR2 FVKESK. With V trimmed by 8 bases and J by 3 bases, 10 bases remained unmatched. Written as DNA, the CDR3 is TGTGCCAGCTCTGAGTACGGCGGGGGCTACAATGAGCAGTTCTTC. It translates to CASSEYGGGYNEQFF.

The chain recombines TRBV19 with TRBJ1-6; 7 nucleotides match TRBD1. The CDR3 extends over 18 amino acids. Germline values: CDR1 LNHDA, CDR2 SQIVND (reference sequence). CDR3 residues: CASRMNRGHSSYNSPLHF. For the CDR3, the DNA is TGTGCAAGTCGGATGAACAGGGGCCACAGCTCCTATAATTCACCCCTCCACTTT.

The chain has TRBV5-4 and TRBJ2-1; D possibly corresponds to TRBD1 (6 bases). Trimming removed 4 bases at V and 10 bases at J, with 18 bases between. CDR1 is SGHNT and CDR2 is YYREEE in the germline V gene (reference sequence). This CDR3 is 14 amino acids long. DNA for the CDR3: TGTGCCAGCAGCGCTACCGGCGGTGGGACAGAGCAGTTCTTC. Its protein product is CASSATGGGTEQFF.

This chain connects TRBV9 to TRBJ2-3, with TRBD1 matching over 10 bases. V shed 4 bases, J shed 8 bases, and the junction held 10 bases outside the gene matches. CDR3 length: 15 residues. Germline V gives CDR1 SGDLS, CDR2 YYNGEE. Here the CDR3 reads CASSPGTGEVGTQYF. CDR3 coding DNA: TGTGCCAGCAGCCCAGGGACAGGGGAGGTGGGTACGCAGTATTTT. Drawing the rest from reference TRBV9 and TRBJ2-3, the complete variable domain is DSGVTQTPKHLITATGQRVTLRCSPRSGDLSVYWYQQSLDQGLQFLIQYYNGEERAKGNILERFSAQQFPDLHSELNLSSLELGDSALYFCASSPGTGEVGTQYFGPGTRLTVL.

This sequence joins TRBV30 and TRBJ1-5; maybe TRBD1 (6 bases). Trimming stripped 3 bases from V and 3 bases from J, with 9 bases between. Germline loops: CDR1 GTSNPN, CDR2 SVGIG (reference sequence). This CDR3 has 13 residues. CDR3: CAWRTGFNQPQHF. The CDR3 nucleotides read TGTGCCTGGAGGACAGGTTTCAATCAGCCCCAGCATTTT.

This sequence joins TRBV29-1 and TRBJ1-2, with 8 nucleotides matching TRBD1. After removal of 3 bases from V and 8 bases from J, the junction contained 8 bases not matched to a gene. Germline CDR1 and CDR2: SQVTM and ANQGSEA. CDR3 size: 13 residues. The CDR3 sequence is CSVEIGQGGGYTF. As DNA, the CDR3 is TGCAGCGTTGAGATCGGACAGGGCGGAGGCTACACCTTC.

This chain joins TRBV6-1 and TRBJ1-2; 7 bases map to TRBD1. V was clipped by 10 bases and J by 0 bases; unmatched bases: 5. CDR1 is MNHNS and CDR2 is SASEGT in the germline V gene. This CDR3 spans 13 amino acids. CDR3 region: CATRDRANYGYTF. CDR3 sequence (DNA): TGTGCCACTCGAGACAGGGCTAACTATGGCTACACCTTC.

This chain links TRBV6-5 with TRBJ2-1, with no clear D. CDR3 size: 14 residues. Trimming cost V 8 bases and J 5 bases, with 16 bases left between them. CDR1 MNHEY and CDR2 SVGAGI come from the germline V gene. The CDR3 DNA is TGTGCCAGCCGAAAGACTCAAAGTAACAATGAGCAGTTCTTC. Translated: CASRKTQSNNEQFF.